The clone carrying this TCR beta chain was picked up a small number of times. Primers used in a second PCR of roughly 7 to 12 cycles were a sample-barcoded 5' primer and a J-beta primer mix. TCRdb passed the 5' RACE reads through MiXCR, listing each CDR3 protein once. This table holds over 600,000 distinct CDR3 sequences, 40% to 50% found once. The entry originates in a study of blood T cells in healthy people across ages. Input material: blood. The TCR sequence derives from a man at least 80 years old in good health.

The CDR3 protein is CASSEWENYGYTF. CDR3 in DNA: TGCGCCAGCAGTGAGTGGGAAAACTATGGCTACACCTTC. The chain employs TRBV10-1 and TRBJ1-2; D is undetermined. The CDR3 is made up of 13 amino acids. Germline CDR1 WNHNN, CDR2 SYGVQD (reference sequence). V was trimmed by 1 base and J by 2 bases, leaving 5 bases between them.